The entry below gives a single T cell receptor (beta chain) sequence along with its context. Its specific antigen is unknown. No base quality values were provided; no much bigger clone lies one nucleotide off. The sample's time point, from its label and the paper: about 28 days (+/-7) after the second vaccine dose. AZD1222 recipients with second doses at about 4 weeks or about 12 weeks were pooled, because spike-specific TCR depth and breadth did not differ between schedules. Samples from vaccinated people were obtained from the UK trials COV001 and COV002, which included a single-blind randomized controlled phase 2/3 trial of AZD1222 (ChAdOx1 nCoV-19) in healthy adults. Trial participant PBMC samples were collected at day 0 and day 28 after the second dose for TCRbeta chain sequencing. This record comes from a study of T cell responses to AZD1222 COVID-19 vaccine (dated by TCRdb to 2020 to 2023). Regarding the complete study: TCR sequencing was performed for some 250 trial participants, of whom around 200 were given two doses of AZD1222 and some 26 were given two doses of MenACWY control vaccine. Trial participants were enrolled by age into 18-55, 56-69 and 70-plus year subgroups, with around 140, 26 and 57 TCR-sequenced participants respectively.

Results and caveats for the whole study, not just this receptor: Conclusions about previously exposed vaccinees are limited because only 6 or 7 AZD1222 recipients were SARS-CoV-2 seropositive at baseline. Spike-specific TCR breadth and depth rose significantly after two AZD1222 doses compared with day 0 and with MenACWY recipients. The 56-69-year group was small, and its depth increase did not reach significance, likely because of low power. Because no day 14 peak-response samples were available, repertoires were characterized only after the peak T cell response. Vaccine-associated CD4 TCRs spanned the whole spike protein, with dominant responses in regions 160-218 and 743-854. Epitopes outside the regions mutated in the B.1.351 and B.1.1.7 variants were reportedly recognized by nearly half of the unique spike-specific TCRs. Participants were mostly white British, with more females than males. The authors suggested clonal diversity may have been underestimated.

The germline V gene gives CDR1 as SGHRS and CDR2 as YFSETQ. The CDR3 covers 15 residues, taking in both the cysteine and the phenylalanine. Only CDR3 DNA remains: 45 bases, in frame from the first base. V was cut back by 1 base and J by 5 bases, leaving a gap of 13 bases between them. The CDR3 regions of human TCRbeta chains were analyzed by immunosequencing. On the study's bioinformatics: TCRs in the repertoires were compared against a reference library of SARS-CoV-2-specific TCRs that had been generated with the MIRA antigen-specificity platform. Breadth meant the fraction of unique TCRs that were SARS-CoV-2-associated, whereas depth meant the fraction of total T cells that were SARS-CoV-2-associated. Using the MIRA data, each spike-specific TCR was assigned both to the spike region to which the TCR was reactive and to a CD4 or CD8 class. Log10-transformed breadth and depth values were compared by one-way ANOVA with Sidak's multiple comparisons tests. Drawn from immuneACCESS, this table holds only the in-frame rearrangements with V and J called that TCRdb kept. Clones are partly lost; checked studies trace under half to an unresolved V gene and leave the rest unexplained. That table supplies the V and J calls and clone size; D and trimming were determined from the DNA. This sample has 90,000 to 100,000 clones in its table, and around 84% of those were observed once. The top ten clones comprise 4.5% of the sample.

This sequence originates from an adult who received the AZD1222 COVID-19 vaccine. The rearrangement joined TRBV5-1 to TRBJ2-1; the D assignment is uncertain and may be TRBD1 or TRBD2, with 6 bases supporting each. The sequencing here drew on peripheral blood, taken 28 days after the second AZD1222 dose. The CDR3 protein: CASSLLGRGHNEQFF. The nucleotide sequence reads as follows: TGCGCCAGCAGCTTGTTGGGTCGGGGGCACAATGAGCAGTTCTTC.